The rows below give T cell receptor beta chains drawn from one sample of a study of blood T cell repertoires in COVID-19. Profiling relied on immunoSEQ multiplex PCR, and the TCRdb table lists in-frame clones only, not all of them. The sample gives 100,000 or so clones, 84% of which show up once; over 9.5% is in the top ten. The sequenced sample consisted of peripheral blood. These receptors were taken from a man aged 35 to 55 with active or convalescent COVID-19. Each CDR3 is given with its conserved first and last residue.

J gene: TRBJ2-7; V gene: TRBV3-1/TRBV3-2; CDR3 protein: CASSQGGAHEQYF
J gene: TRBJ1-4; V gene: TRBV7-9; CDR3 protein: CASSLSGQINEKLFF
J gene: TRBJ1-2; V gene: TRBV16; CDR3 protein: CASSLDRGYGYTF
J gene: TRBJ1-1; V gene: TRBV5-1; CDR3 protein: CASSSVTGTSGTEAFF
J gene: TRBJ2-7; V gene: TRBV28; CDR3 protein: CASTPRDRPTYEQYF
J gene: TRBJ2-2; V gene: TRBV6-1; CDR3 protein: CASSEWSTGELFF
J gene: TRBJ2-7; V gene: TRBV4-3; CDR3 protein: CASSLGLAGAGTYEQYF
J gene: TRBJ1-2; V gene: TRBV4-1; CDR3 protein: CASSRGEGSLGDYGYTF
J gene: TRBJ2-7; V gene: TRBV19; CDR3 protein: CASNSVSGGAYEQYF
J gene: TRBJ1-5; V gene: TRBV6-6; CDR3 protein: CASSYIQGAKGQPQHF
J gene: TRBJ2-3; V gene: TRBV5-1; CDR3 protein: CASSRTADYTDTQYF
J gene: TRBJ1-4; V gene: TRBV3-1/TRBV3-2; CDR3 protein: CASSLSYGRQDAEKLFF
J gene: TRBJ1-1; V gene: TRBV11-1; CDR3 protein: CASSKGTGARTEAFF
J gene: TRBJ1-2; V gene: TRBV5-5; CDR3 protein: CASSLGFGQGARGYTF
J gene: TRBJ2-3; V gene: TRBV7-9; CDR3 protein: CAKTDDGQSSDTQYF
J gene: TRBJ2-7; V gene: TRBV18; CDR3 protein: CASSPGQVYEQYF
J gene: TRBJ1-6; V gene: TRBV6-5; CDR3 protein: CATSRGSSYNSPLHF
J gene: TRBJ2-7; V gene: TRBV14; CDR3 protein: CASSKMRSEQYF
J gene: TRBJ2-1; V gene: TRBV6-2/TRBV6-3; CDR3 protein: CASSYSSSGYNEQFF
J gene: TRBJ1-6; V gene: TRBV19; CDR3 protein: CASLSGTPYNSPLHF
J gene: TRBJ1-1; V gene: TRBV2; CDR3 protein: CAGLGGLNTEAFF
J gene: TRBJ1-5; V gene: TRBV30; CDR3 protein: CAWSVPRTGVPEKNQPQHF
J gene: TRBJ2-7; V gene: TRBV6-2/TRBV6-3; CDR3 protein: CASSDRTASYEQYF
J gene: TRBJ2-2; V gene: TRBV2; CDR3 protein: CASSENRGFYTGELFF
J gene: TRBJ2-1; V gene: TRBV29-1; CDR3 protein: CSGGTGWNEQFF
J gene: TRBJ1-2; V gene: TRBV6-5; CDR3 protein: CASRGTYGYTF
J gene: TRBJ2-3; V gene: TRBV6-5; CDR3 protein: CASPGGGALPDTQYF
J gene: TRBJ1-2; V gene: TRBV29-1; CDR3 protein: CSVTGGGYGYTF
J gene: TRBJ2-7; V gene: TRBV7-2; CDR3 protein: CASSLVEGAGYEQYF
J gene: TRBJ2-1; V gene: TRBV5-1; CDR3 protein: CASSFTGTGSSYNEQFF
J gene: TRBJ1-5; V gene: TRBV7-9; CDR3 protein: CASSPTGIGQPQHF
J gene: TRBJ2-3; V gene: TRBV6-1; CDR3 protein: CASSEEGTAGTSLDTQYF
J gene: TRBJ1-2; V gene: TRBV19; CDR3 protein: CASSTSAGALNYGYTF
J gene: TRBJ2-2; V gene: TRBV12-3/TRBV12-4; CDR3 protein: CASRGTNAGELFF
J gene: TRBJ2-2; V gene: TRBV7-3; CDR3 protein: CASSSYTGELFF
J gene: TRBJ2-5; V gene: TRBV5-1; CDR3 protein: CASSLGPRGDKETQYF
J gene: TRBJ2-7; V gene: TRBV5-1; CDR3 protein: CASSFKGGGGASEQYF
J gene: TRBJ2-7; V gene: TRBV29-1; CDR3 protein: CSVAGGAYEQYF
J gene: TRBJ1-5; V gene: TRBV6-2/TRBV6-3; CDR3 protein: CASSKGGPQPQHF
J gene: TRBJ1-5; V gene: TRBV1; CDR3 protein: CTSSQYRDRVTQPQHF
J gene: TRBJ2-5; V gene: TRBV11-2; CDR3 protein: CASSRGTGPGETQYF
J gene: TRBJ2-5; V gene: TRBV18; CDR3 protein: CASSLTSRETQYF
J gene: TRBJ2-3; V gene: TRBV27; CDR3 protein: CASSLSPLFAGLAASTDTQYF
J gene: TRBJ2-7; V gene: TRBV3-1/TRBV3-2; CDR3 protein: CASSFRQEWQYF
J gene: TRBJ1-4; V gene: TRBV5-4; CDR3 protein: CASSRREGPTNEKLFF
J gene: TRBJ1-5; V gene: TRBV19; CDR3 protein: CASATGPNQPQHF
J gene: TRBJ1-1; V gene: TRBV11-2; CDR3 protein: CASSPTGRTEAFF
J gene: TRBJ1-1; V gene: TRBV3-1/TRBV3-2; CDR3 protein: CASSQEPAMNTEAFF
J gene: TRBJ2-3; V gene: TRBV9; CDR3 protein: CASSVEGLAGITDTQYF
J gene: TRBJ2-1; V gene: TRBV2; CDR3 protein: CASTVTGYNEQFF
J gene: TRBJ2-2; V gene: TRBV7-2; CDR3 protein: CASSLTSPSVTGELFF
J gene: TRBJ1-4; V gene: TRBV19; CDR3 protein: CATSRSEFTNEKLFF
J gene: TRBJ2-3; V gene: TRBV7-2; CDR3 protein: CASRMGGRADTQYF
J gene: TRBJ1-6; V gene: TRBV29-1; CDR3 protein: CSVREQANSPLHF
J gene: TRBJ1-5; V gene: TRBV19; CDR3 protein: CASSQLPGQGWGGNQPQHF
J gene: TRBJ1-1; V gene: TRBV10-3; CDR3 protein: CAISGRELNTEAFF
J gene: TRBJ1-2; V gene: TRBV6-6; CDR3 protein: CASSAGQNYGYTF
J gene: TRBJ1-6; V gene: TRBV5-4; CDR3 protein: CASSATGSYNSPLHF
J gene: TRBJ2-5; V gene: TRBV6-1; CDR3 protein: CASSERTPKETQYF
J gene: TRBJ1-4; V gene: TRBV9; CDR3 protein: CASSVVEGPNEKLFF